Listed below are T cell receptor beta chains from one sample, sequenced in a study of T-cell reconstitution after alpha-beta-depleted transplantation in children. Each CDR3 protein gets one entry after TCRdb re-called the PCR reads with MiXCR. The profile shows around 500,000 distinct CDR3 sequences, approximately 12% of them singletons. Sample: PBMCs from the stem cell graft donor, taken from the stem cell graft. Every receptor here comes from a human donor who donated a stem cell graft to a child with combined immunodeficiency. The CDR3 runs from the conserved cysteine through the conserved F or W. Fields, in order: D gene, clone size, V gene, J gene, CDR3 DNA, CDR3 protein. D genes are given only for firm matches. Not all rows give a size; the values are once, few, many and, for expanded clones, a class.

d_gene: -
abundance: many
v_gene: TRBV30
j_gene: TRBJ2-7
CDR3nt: TGTGCCTGGAGCAAGGTCACAGGACCTTCTACGGGGCAGTACTTC
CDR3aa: CAWSKVTGPSTGQYF

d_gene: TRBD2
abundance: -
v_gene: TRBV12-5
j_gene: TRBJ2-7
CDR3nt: TGTGCTAGTGGTTTGGGCCTAGCGGGAGCCCCCTACGAGCAGTACTTC
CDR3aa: CASGLGLAGAPYEQYF

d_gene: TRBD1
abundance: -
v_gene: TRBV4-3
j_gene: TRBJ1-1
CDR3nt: TGCGCCAGCAGCCCCCGGGCCAGGGGGCACCCTGAAGCTTTCTTT
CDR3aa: CASSPRARGHPEAFF

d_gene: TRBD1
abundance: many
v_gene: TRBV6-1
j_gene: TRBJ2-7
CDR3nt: TGTGCCAGCAGGCTCGGACAGGGGGCTGGCGAGCAGTACTTC
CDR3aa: CASRLGQGAGEQYF

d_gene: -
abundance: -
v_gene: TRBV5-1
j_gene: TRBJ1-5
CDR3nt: TGCGCCAGCAGCTTGTCAGGACCTGAGCAGCCCCAGCATTTT
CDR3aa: CASSLSGPEQPQHF

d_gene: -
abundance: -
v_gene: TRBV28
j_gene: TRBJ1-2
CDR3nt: TGTGCCAGCAGTTCGTATGACAGGCAAAGGGGTGGCTACACCTTC
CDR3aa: CASSSYDRQRGGYTF

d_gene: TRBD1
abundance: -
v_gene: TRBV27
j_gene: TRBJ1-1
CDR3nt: TGTGCCAGCAGTGGGCTCCAAGGGACAGGGGGCACTGAAGCTTTCTTT
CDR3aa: CASSGLQGTGGTEAFF

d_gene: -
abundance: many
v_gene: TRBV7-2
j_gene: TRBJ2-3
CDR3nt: TGTGCCAGCAGCCTTAGGGGGTTGGGCACAGATACGCAGTATTTT
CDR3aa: CASSLRGLGTDTQYF

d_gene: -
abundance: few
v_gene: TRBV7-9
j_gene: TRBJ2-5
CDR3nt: TGTGCCAGCAGCTTAAGGGGATCGGAGACCCAGTACTTC
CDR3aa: CASSLRGSETQYF

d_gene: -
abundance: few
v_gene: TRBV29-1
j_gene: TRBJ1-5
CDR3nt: TGCAGCGTGATTTTGGGGGGCGGTCAGCCCCAGCATTTT
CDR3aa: CSVILGGGQPQHF

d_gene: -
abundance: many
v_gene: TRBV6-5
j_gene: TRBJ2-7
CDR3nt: TGTGCCAGCAGTTACGGTAGCAACGAGCAGTACTTC
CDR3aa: CASSYGSNEQYF

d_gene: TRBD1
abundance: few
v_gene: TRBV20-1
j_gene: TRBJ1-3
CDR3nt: TGCAGTGCTAGACGAGGGACAGGGGGCGGAAACACCATATATTTT
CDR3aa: CSARRGTGGGNTIYF

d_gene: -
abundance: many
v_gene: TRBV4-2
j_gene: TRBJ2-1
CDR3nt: TGTGCCAGCAGCCAAGATAGGCTAGAGTACAATGAGCAGTTCTTC
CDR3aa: CASSQDRLEYNEQFF

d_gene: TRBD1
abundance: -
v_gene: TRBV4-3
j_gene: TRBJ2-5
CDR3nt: TGCGCCAGCAGCCAAGGGCCAGGGGGCTCGAAGACCCAGTACTTC
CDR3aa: CASSQGPGGSKTQYF

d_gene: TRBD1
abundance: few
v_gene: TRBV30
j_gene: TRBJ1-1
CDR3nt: TGTGCCTGGAGTGTCGGACAGGGGGCGGAAGCTTTCTTT
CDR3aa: CAWSVGQGAEAFF

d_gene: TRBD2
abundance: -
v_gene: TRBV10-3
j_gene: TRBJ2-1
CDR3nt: TGTGCCGTCCAGCCGGGACTAGTGAATAATGAGCAGTTCTTC
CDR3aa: CAVQPGLVNNEQFF

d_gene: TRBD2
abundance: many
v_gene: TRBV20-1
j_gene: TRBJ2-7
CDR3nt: TGCAGTGCTAGAGGGATCGGGAGGGCCTACTACGAGCAGTACTTC
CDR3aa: CSARGIGRAYYEQYF

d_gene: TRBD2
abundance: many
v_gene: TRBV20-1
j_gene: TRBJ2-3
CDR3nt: TGCAGTGCTAGAGGTAGCGGGAGCGGGACGCAGTATTTT
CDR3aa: CSARGSGSGTQYF

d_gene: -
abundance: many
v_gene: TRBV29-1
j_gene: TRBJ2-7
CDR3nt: TGCAGCGTTGACGCAGGAACGGACGAGCAGTACTTC
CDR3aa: CSVDAGTDEQYF

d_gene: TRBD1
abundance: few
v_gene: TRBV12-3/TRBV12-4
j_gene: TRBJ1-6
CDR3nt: TGTGCCAGCAGTTTCGGGACAGCCAATTCACCCCTCCACTTT
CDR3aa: CASSFGTANSPLHF

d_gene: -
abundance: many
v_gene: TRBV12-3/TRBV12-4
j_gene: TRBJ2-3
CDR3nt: TGTGCCAGCAGTTTTGGCGGCGCCCCGGGGCATACGCAGTATTTT
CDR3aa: CASSFGGAPGHTQYF

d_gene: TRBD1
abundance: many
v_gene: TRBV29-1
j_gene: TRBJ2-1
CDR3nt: TGCAGCGTTGCGGGACAGGGGTACAATGAGCAGTTCTTC
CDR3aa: CSVAGQGYNEQFF

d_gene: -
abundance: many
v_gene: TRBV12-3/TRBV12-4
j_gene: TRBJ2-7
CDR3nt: TGTGCCAGCAGCCAGGGCTACGAGCAGTACTTC
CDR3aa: CASSQGYEQYF

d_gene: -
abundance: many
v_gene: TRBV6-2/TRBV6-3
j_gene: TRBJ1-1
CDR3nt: TGTGCCAGCAGCCACCGGGACGAAGACCCGATGAACACTGAAGCTTTCTTT
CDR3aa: CASSHRDEDPMNTEAFF

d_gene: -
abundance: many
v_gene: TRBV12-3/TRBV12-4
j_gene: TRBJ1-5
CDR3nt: TGTGCCAGCAGTTTCGGGGTGCGGGGGCCCCAGCATTTT
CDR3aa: CASSFGVRGPQHF

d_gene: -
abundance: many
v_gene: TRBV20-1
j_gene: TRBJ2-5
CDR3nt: TGCAGTGCTAGAGGACAGACTCCGTACCAAGAGACCCAGTACTTC
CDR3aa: CSARGQTPYQETQYF

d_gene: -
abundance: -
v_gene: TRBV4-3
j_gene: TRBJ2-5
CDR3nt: TGCGCCAGCAGCCATCTAGGGGGGTCCCAAGAGACCCAGTACTTC
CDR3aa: CASSHLGGSQETQYF

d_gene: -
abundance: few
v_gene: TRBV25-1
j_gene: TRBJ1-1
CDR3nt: TGTGCCAGCAGTGAATATGGGGGCACTGAAGCTTTCTTT
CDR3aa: CASSEYGGTEAFF

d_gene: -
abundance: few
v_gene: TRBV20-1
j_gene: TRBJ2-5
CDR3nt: TGCAGTGCTAGTCCCCCGGGACCCCCGGAGACCCAGTACTTC
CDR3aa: CSASPPGPPETQYF

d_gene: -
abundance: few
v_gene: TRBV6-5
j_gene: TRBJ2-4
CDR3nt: TGTGCCAGCGGATGGGGAGGAAACATTCAGTACTTC
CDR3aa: CASGWGGNIQYF

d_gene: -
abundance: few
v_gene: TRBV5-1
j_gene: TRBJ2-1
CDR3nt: TGCGCCAGCAGCGAGGGGTCAAACAATGAGCAGTTCTTC
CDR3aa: CASSEGSNNEQFF

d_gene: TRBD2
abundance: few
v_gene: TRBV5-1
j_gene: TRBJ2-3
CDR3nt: TGCGCCAGCAGCTATAGGACTAGCGGGAGGCCCACAGATACGCAGTATTTT
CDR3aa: CASSYRTSGRPTDTQYF

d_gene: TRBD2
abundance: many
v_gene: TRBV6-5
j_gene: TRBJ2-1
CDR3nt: TGTGCCAGCAGTCCTACACCCAGCGGGACGTACAATGAGCAGTTCTTC
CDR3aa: CASSPTPSGTYNEQFF

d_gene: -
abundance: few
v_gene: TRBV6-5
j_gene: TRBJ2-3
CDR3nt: TGTGCCAGCAGGAAGGGGGGAGATACGCAGTATTTT
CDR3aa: CASRKGGDTQYF

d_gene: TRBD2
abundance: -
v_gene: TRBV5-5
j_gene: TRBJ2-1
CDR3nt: TGTGCCAGCAGCCCTTATAGCGGGACAAGCTCCTACAATGAGCAGTTCTTC
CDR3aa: CASSPYSGTSSYNEQFF

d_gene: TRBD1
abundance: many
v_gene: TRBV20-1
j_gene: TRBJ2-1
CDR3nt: TGCAGTGCCAGGGGGCTGCTAGCATCCTTCGGGGATGAGCAGTTCTTC
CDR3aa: CSARGLLASFGDEQFF

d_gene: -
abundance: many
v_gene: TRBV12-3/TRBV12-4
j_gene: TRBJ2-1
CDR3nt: TGTGCCAGCAGCGTCCCTTGGGGCAATGAGCAGTTCTTC
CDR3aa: CASSVPWGNEQFF

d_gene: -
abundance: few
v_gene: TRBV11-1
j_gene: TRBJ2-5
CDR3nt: TGTGCCAGCAGCCTCACCCTGGACTTGGGGATTCAAGAGACCCAGTACTTC
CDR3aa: CASSLTLDLGIQETQYF

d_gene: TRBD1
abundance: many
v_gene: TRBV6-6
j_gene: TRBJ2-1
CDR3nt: TGTGCCAGCAGTGGACAGGGAAATGAGCAGTTCTTC
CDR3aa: CASSGQGNEQFF

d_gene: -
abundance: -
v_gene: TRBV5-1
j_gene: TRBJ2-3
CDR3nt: TGCGCCAGCAGTCCTAACTTTAGCACAGATACGCAGTATTTT
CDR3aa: CASSPNFSTDTQYF

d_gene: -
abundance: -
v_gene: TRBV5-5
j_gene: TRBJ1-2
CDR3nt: TGTGCCAGCAGCTTGACAGGACGCCCGGAATATGGCTACACCTTC
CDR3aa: CASSLTGRPEYGYTF

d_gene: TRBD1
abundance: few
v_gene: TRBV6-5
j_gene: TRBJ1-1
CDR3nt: TGTGCCAGCAGTAACCGGGACAGGGGGCCGGGCCCCGAAGCTTTCTTT
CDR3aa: CASSNRDRGPGPEAFF

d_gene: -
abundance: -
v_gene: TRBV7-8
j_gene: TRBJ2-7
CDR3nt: TGTGCCAGCAGCCTATCGAGGGTGCCCTACGAGCAGTACTTC
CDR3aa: CASSLSRVPYEQYF

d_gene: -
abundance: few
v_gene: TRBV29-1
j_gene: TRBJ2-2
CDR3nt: TGCAGCGTTCCAGATTGGACTCATGGAACCGGGGAGCTGTTTTTT
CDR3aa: CSVPDWTHGTGELFF

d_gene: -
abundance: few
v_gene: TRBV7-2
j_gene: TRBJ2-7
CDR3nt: TGTGCCAGCAGCTTGGGTCAACGAGCGAATACCGAGCAGTACTTC
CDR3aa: CASSLGQRANTEQYF

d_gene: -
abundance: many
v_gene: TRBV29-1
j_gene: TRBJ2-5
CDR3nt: TGCAGCGTTGAAGATCGTCCTGAGACCCAGTACTTC
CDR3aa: CSVEDRPETQYF

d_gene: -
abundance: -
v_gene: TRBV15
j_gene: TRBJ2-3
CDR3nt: TGTGCCACCAGCAGACCCAAGGGAGGATGGGGCACAGATACGCAGTATTTT
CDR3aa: CATSRPKGGWGTDTQYF

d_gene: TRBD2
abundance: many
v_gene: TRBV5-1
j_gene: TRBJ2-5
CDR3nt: TGTGCCAGCTCCCTCGGGGGGGTCCAAGAGACCCAGTACTTC
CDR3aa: CASSLGGVQETQYF

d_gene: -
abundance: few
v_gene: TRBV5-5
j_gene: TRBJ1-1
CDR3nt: TGTGCCAGCAGCCGTGGTGCCGGGGACACTGAAGCTTTCTTT
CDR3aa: CASSRGAGDTEAFF

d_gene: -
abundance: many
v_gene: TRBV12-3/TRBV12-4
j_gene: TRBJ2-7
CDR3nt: TGTGCCAGCAGTCGAGGCCCGGGGTCCTACGAGCAGTACTTC
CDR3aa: CASSRGPGSYEQYF

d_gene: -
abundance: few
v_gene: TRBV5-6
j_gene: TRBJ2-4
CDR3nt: TGTGCCAGCAGCGCGGGACAGATAGCCAAAAACATTCAGTACTTC
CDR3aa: CASSAGQIAKNIQYF

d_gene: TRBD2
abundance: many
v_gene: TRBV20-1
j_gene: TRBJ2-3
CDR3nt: TGCAGTGCTGCTAGCGGGGGGGCCGCAGATACGCAGTATTTT
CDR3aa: CSAASGGAADTQYF

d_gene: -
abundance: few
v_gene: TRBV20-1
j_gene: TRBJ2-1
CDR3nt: TGCAGTGCTAGAATCCCCCAGAGCTCCTACAATGAGCAGTTCTTC
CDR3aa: CSARIPQSSYNEQFF